This entry lists 8 T cell receptor beta chains sequenced from one sample in a study of blood T cell repertoires in COVID-19 (dated by TCRdb to 2020 to 2022). To prepare the library, the immunoSEQ multiplex PCR assay was applied. Here the immuneACCESS table is served through TCRdb, limited to in-frame sequences with V and J called. Missing clones are a known gap in these copies; in checked studies unresolved V genes cover under half, and the rest lacks a known reason. The sample contains tens of thousands of clones, around 65% of them found a single time. Over 50% of the sample belongs to the ten largest clones. The sequenced sample was PBMCs or T cells enriched from blood (not recorded which). The receptors stem from a woman aged 55-69 years who had been exposed to COVID-19.

The V call is TRBV7-3, the J call TRBJ1-1; TRBD1 might be the D (5 bases). Germline lookup yields CDR1 SGHTA and CDR2 FQGTGA. The CDR3 contains 15 residues. V was pared by 5 bases and J by 4 bases, with 17 bases between. The CDR3 region is CASSPSVGVSTEAFF. CDR3 in DNA: TGTGCCAGCAGCCCCTCCGTAGGGGTGTCCACTGAAGCTTTCTTT.

The chain links TRBV18 to TRBJ2-3; tentative D call: TRBD2 (7 bases). The CDR3 has 13 amino acids. Per germline, CDR1 KGHSH and CDR2 LQKENI. Trimming shortened V by 6 bases and J by 6 bases, and 13 bases separated the two germline ends. The CDR3 spells CASSRGGADTQYF. CDR3 sequence (DNA): TGTGCCAGCTCCCGAGGGGGGGCGGATACGCAGTATTTT.

The chain employs TRBV5-1 and TRBJ2-2; possible D gene TRBD2, 5 bases. V was shortened by 4 bases and J by 5 bases, with 15 bases between the two germline ends. The CDR3 has 15 residues. Germline V gene lookup returns CDR1 SGHRS and CDR2 YFSETQ. CDR3 in amino acids: CASSPEGGGTGELFF. Written as DNA, the CDR3 is TGCGCCAGCAGCCCCGAGGGTGGCGGGACCGGGGAGCTGTTTTTT. The variable domain in full, with the rest retrieved from reference TRBV5-1 and TRBJ2-2, is KAGVTQTPRYLIKTRGQQVTLSCSPISGHRSVSWYQQTPGQGLQFLFEYFSETQRNKGNFPGRFSGRQFSNSRSEMNVSTLELGDSALYLCASSPEGGGTGELFFGEGSRLTVL.

The chain couples TRBV20-1 to TRBJ2-5, with unresolved D. The CDR3 is made up of 9 amino acids. V shed 8 bases and J shed 4 bases, with 5 bases lying between them. Per germline, CDR1 DFQATT and CDR2 SNEGSKA (reference sequence). The CDR3, as DNA: TGCAGTCCGGGAGAGACCCAGTACTTC. The encoded protein is CSPGETQYF.

The CDR3 loop is CASSQVGWDTQYF. CDR3 nucleotide sequence: TGTGCCAGCAGCCAAGTCGGGTGGGATACGCAGTATTTT. The chain joins TRBV14 to TRBJ2-3; D remains unclear. The V end lost 1 base, the J end lost 6 bases, and 8 bases lay between the germline ends. The CDR3 is 13 residues long. The germline V gene has CDR1 SGHDN and CDR2 FVKESK.

The V and J genes are TRBV20-1 and TRBJ2-5; 10 bases agree with TRBD2. The CDR3 loop spans 10 amino acids. Germline V gives CDR1 DFQATT, CDR2 SNEGSKA (reference sequence). CDR3 sequence: CVAGGETQYF. The CDR3, as DNA: TGCGTAGCGGGGGGAGAGACCCAGTACTTC.

The chain recombines TRBV2 with TRBJ1-5, with unresolved D. The CDR3 spans 15 residues. Trimming cost V 6 bases and J 4 bases, with 16 bases left between them. The V gene's germline CDR1 is SNHLY and CDR2 FYNNEI. The DNA for the CDR3 is TGTGCCAGCAGCCCAGGTCTCCGGGGAAATCAGCCCCAGCATTTT. It translates to CASSPGLRGNQPQHF. Combining the CDR3 with reference TRBV2 and TRBJ1-5 gives the whole variable domain EPEVTQTPSHQVTQMGQEVILRCVPISNHLYFYWYRQILGQKVEFLVSFYNNEISEKSEIFDDQFSVERPDGSNFTLKIRSTKLEDSAMYFCASSPGLRGNQPQHFGDGTRLSIL.

This clone was seen a few times. The chain carries TRBV11-2 and TRBJ2-1, with 9 bases aligning to TRBD2. Germline V gene lookup returns CDR1 SGHAT and CDR2 FQNNGV. The CDR3 extends over 15 amino acids. V lost 5 bases to trimming and J lost 7 bases; unmatched junction nucleotides: 9. The CDR3, as DNA: TGTGCCAGCAGCCGCCTCGGTCTAGCGGGAAATGAGCAGTTCTTC. Residues: CASSRLGLAGNEQFF.